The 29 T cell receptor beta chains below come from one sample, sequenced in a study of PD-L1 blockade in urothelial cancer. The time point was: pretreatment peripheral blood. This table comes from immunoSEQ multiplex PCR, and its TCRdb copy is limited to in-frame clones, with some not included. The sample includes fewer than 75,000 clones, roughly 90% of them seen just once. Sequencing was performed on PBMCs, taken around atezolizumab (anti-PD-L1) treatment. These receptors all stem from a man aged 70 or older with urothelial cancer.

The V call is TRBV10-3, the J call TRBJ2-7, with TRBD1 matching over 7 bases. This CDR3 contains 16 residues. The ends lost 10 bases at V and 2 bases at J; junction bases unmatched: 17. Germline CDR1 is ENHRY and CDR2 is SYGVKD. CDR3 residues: CATRITSGTDTYEQYF. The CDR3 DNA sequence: TGTGCCACCAGGATTACTTCCGGGACAGACACCTACGAGCAGTACTTC.

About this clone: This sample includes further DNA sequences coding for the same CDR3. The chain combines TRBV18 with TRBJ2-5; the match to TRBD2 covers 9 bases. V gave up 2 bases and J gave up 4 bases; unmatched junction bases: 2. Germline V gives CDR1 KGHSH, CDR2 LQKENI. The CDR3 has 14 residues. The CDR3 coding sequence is TGTGCCAGCTCACCAGCGGGAGGGGGAGAGACCCAGTACTTC. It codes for CASSPAGGGETQYF.

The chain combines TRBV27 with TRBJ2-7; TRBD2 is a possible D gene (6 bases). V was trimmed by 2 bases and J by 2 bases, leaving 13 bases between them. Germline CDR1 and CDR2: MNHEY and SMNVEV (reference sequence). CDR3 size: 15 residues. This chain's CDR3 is CASSLNRGSTYEQYF. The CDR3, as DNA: TGTGCCAGCAGTTTAAATCGGGGGTCAACCTACGAGCAGTACTTC.

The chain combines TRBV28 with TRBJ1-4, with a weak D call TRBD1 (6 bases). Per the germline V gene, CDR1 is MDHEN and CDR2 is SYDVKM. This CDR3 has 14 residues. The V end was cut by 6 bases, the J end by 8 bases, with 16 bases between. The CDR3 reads CASSRRGAREKLFF. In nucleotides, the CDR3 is TGTGCCAGCAGCCGCAGGGGCGCTCGGGAAAAACTGTTTTTT.

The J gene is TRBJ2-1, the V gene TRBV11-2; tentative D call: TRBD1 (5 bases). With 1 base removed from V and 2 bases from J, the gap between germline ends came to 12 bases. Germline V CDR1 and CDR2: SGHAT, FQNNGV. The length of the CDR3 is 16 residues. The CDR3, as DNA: TGTGCCAGCAGCTTAGGGGGCCGGTCGCCCTACAATGAGCAGTTCTTC. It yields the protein CASSLGGRSPYNEQFF.

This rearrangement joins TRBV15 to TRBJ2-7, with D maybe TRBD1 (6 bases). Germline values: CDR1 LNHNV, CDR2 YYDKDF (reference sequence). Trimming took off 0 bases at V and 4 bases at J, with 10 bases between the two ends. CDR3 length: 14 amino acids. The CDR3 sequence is CATSRDRGAYEQYF. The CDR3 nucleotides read TGTGCCACCAGCAGAGACAGGGGAGCTTACGAGCAGTACTTC.

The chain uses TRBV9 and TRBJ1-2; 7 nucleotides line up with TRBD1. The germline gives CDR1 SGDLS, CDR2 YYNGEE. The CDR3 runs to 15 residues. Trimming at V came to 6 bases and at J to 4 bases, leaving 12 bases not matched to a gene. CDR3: CASTPLDRHGYGYTF. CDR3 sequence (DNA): TGTGCCAGCACCCCTCTGGACAGGCATGGCTATGGCTACACCTTC.

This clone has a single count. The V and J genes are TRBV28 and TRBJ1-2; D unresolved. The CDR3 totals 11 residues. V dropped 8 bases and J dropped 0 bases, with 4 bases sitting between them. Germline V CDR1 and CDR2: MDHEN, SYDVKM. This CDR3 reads CASGPNYGYTF. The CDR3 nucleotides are TGTGCCAGCGGGCCTAACTATGGCTACACCTTC.

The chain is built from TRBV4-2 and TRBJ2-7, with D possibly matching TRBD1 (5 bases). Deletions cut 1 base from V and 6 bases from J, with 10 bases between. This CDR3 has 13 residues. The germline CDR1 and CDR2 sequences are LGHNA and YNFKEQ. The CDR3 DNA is TGTGCCAGCAGCCAAGTAGGTGGGGCCGAGCAGTACTTC. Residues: CASSQVGGAEQYF.

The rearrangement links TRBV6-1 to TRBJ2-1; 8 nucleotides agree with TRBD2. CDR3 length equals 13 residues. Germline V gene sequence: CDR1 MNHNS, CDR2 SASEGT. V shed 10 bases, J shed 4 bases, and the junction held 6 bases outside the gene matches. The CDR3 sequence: CATSGSKYNEQFF. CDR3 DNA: TGTGCCACCAGCGGGAGCAAGTACAATGAGCAGTTCTTC.

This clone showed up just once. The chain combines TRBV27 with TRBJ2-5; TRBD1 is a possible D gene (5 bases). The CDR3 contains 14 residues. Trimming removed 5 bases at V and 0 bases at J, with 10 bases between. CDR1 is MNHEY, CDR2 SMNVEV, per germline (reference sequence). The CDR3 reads CASSKQENQETQYF. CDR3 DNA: TGTGCCAGCAGTAAACAGGAAAACCAAGAGACCCAGTACTTC.

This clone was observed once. DNA for the CDR3: TGTGCCAGCAGGCCACAGGGCCCGTCGGATGAGCAGTTCTTC. This gives the protein CASRPQGPSDEQFF. The chain has TRBV27 and TRBJ2-1, with a weak D call TRBD1 (6 bases). CDR1 is MNHEY, CDR2 SMNVEV, per germline (reference sequence). V was clipped by 6 bases and J by 8 bases, with 17 bases between them. This CDR3 has 14 amino acids.

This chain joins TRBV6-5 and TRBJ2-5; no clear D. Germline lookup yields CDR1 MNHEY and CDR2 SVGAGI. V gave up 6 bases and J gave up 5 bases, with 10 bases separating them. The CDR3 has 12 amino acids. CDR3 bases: TGTGCCAGCAGACTTAATTCTGAGACCCAGTACTTC. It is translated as CASRLNSETQYF.

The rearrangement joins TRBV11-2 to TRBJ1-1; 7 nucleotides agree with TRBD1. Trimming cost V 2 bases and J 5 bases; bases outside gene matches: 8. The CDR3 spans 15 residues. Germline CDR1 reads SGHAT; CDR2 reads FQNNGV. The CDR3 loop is CASSLSAGGKTEAFF. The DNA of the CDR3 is TGTGCCAGCAGCTTATCGGCAGGGGGGAAAACTGAAGCTTTCTTT.

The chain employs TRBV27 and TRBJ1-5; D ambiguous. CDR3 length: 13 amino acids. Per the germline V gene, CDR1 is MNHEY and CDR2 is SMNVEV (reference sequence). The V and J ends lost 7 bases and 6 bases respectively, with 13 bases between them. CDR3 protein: CASNRVRCQPQHF. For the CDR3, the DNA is TGTGCCAGCAACCGAGTCCGTTGTCAGCCCCAGCATTTT.

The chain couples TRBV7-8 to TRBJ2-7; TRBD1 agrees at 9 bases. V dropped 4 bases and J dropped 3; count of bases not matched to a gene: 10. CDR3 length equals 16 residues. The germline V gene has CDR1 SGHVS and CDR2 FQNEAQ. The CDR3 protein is CASSSNPTGGDYEQYF. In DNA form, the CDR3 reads TGTGCCAGCAGCTCCAACCCCACAGGGGGCGACTACGAGCAGTACTTC.

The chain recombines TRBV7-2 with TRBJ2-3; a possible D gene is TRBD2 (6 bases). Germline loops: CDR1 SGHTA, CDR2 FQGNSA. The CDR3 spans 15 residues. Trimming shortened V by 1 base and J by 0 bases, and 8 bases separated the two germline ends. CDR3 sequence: CASSLGGVSTDTQYF. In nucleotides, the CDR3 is TGTGCCAGCAGCTTAGGGGGGGTCAGCACAGATACGCAGTATTTT.

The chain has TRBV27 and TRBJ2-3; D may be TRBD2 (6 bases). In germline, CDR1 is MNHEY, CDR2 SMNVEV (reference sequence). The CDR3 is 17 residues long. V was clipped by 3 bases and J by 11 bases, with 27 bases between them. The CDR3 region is CASSFDRAGSPMYEQYF. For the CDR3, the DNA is TGTGCCAGCAGTTTCGACCGGGCGGGAAGCCCTATGTATGAGCAGTATTTT.

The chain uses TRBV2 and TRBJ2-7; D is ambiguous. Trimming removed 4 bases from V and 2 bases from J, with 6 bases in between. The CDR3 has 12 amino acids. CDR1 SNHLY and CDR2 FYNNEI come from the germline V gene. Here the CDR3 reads CASSVPPYEQYF. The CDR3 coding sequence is TGTGCCAGCAGTGTCCCTCCCTACGAGCAGTACTTC.

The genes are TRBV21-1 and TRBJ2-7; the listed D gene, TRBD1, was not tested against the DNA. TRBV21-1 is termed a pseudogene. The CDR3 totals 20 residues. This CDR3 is CAPSPRRGPYRDRVSVEQYF. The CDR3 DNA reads TGTGCCCCCTCCCCCCGAAGGGGACCCTACCGGGACAGGGTTTCTGTCGAGCAGTACTTC.

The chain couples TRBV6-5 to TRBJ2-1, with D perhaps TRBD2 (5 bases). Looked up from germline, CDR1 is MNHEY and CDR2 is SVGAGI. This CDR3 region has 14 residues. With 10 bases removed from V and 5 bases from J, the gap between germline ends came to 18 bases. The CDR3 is CATSRGPANNEQFF. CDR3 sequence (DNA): TGTGCCACCTCCCGAGGGCCCGCCAACAATGAGCAGTTCTTC.

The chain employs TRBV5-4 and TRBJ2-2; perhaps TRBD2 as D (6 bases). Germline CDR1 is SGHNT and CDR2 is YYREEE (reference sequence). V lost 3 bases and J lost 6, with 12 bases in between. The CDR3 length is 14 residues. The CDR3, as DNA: TGTGCCAGCAGCTCGATCGGGACTTCCGGGGAGCTGTTTTTT. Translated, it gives CASSSIGTSGELFF.

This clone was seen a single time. CDR3 amino acids: CASHRSGAASYNEQFF. As DNA, the CDR3 is TGTGCCAGCCATCGTAGCGGAGCGGCCTCCTACAATGAGCAGTTCTTC. This chain connects TRBV27 to TRBJ2-1; D perhaps matches TRBD2 (6 bases). V lost 8 bases, J lost 0 bases, and 17 bases lay in between. This CDR3 has 16 residues. In germline, CDR1 is MNHEY, CDR2 SMNVEV (reference sequence).

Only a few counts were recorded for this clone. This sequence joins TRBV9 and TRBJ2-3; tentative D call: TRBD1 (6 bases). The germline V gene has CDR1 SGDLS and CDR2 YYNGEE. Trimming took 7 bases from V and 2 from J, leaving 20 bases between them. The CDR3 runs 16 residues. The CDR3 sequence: CASSPQAGTFTDTQYF. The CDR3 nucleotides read TGTGCCAGCTCCCCCCAGGCAGGGACATTCACAGATACGCAGTATTTT.

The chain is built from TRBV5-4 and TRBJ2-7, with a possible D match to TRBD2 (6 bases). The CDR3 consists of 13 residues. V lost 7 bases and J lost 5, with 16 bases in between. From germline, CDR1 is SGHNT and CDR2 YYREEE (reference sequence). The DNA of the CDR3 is TGTGCCAGCTCCGAGGCGGGGACCCACGAGCAGTACTTC. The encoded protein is CASSEAGTHEQYF.

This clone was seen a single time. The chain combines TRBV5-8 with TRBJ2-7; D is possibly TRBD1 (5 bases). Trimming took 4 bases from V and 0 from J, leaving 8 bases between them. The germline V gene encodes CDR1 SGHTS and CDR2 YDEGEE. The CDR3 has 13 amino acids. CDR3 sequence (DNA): TGTGCCAGCAGCGGCAGGGACTCCTACGAGCAGTACTTC. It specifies CASSGRDSYEQYF.

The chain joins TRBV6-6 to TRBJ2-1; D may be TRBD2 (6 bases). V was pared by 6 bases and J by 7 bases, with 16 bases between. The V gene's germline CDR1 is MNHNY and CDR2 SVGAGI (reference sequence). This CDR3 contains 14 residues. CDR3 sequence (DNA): TGTGCCAGCAGCGGGAGACGCCTCTGGAATGAGCAGTTCTTC. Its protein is CASSGRRLWNEQFF.

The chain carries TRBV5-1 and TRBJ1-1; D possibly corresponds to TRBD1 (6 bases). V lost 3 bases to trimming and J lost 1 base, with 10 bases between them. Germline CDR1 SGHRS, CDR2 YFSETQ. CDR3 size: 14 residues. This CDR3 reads CASSSGQTNTEAFF. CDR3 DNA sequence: TGCGCCAGCAGCTCTGGACAGACGAACACTGAAGCTTTCTTT. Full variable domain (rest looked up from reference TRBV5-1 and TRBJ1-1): KAGVTQTPRYLIKTRGQQVTLSCSPISGHRSVSWYQQTPGQGLQFLFEYFSETQRNKGNFPGRFSGRQFSNSRSEMNVSTLELGDSALYLCASSSGQTNTEAFFGQGTRLTVV.

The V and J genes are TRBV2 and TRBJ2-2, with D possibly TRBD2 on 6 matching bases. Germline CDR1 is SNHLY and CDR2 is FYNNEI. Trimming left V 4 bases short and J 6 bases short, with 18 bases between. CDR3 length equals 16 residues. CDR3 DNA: TGTGCCAGCAGTGTCACTAGCCCAGGTTCCGCCGGGGAGCTGTTTTTT. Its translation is CASSVTSPGSAGELFF.